This TCR beta chain was observed in a study of blood T cell repertoires in COVID-19. Overall study: Specimens from acute and convalescent COVID-19 originated in the United States, Italy and Spain.

Some clones are missing from TCRdb's copy, which holds only in-frame ones; the method was immunoSEQ multiplex PCR. Of some 41,000 clones in the sample, roughly nine tenths were seen once. This CDR3 region has 14 residues. The V gene's germline CDR1 is SGHNT and CDR2 YYREEE (reference sequence). Trimming cost V 4 bases and J 4 bases, with 14 bases left between them. The sequencing sample was made of peripheral blood. The chain combines TRBV5-4 with TRBJ2-5; tentative D call: TRBD2 (5 bases). The TCR sequence derives from a woman in her 30s in a cohort sampled during active COVID-19. DNA for the CDR3: TGTGCCAGCAGCACCCCGAGGGCGGCAGAGACCCAGTACTTC. This encodes CASSTPRAAETQYF.